The 26 T cell receptor beta chains given below trace back to one sample, sequenced in a study of blood T cell repertoires in COVID-19. TCRdb's table, derived via immunoSEQ multiplex PCR, lists solely in-frame clones and lacks some. This table holds about 430,000 clones, 88% found once. The sequenced sample consisted of PBMCs or T cells enriched from blood (not recorded which). The source of these receptors is a woman in her late teens or twenties who had been exposed to COVID-19.

The chain has TRBV5-6 and TRBJ1-6, with D possibly TRBD1 on 5 matching bases. Germline assignment: CDR1 SGHDT and CDR2 YYEEEE. This CDR3 has 15 amino acids. V gave up 1 base and J gave up 8 bases, with 13 bases separating them. This CDR3 is CASSLRGGEYSPLHF. CDR3 DNA sequence: TGTGCCAGCAGCTTGCGGGGGGGAGAGTATTCACCCCTCCACTTT.

J is TRBJ1-4 and V is TRBV6-5; TRBD1 matches 10 bases. Germline CDR1 reads MNHEY; CDR2 reads SVGAGI. V dropped 2 bases and J dropped 10; count of bases not matched to a gene: 7. CDR3 length: 15 residues. CDR3 bases: TGTGCCAGCAGTTACGAGGGACAGGGGATGGGAAAACTGTTTTTT. Amino acid sequence: CASSYEGQGMGKLFF.

The chain is built from TRBV6-5 and TRBJ2-7; TRBD2 matches 7 bases. The germline V gene encodes CDR1 MNHEY and CDR2 SVGAGI. V was pared by 6 bases and J by 8 bases, with 10 bases of the junction left unmatched. The CDR3 loop spans 13 amino acids. CDR3 residues: CASRPLGEGQQYF. Here the CDR3 DNA reads TGTGCCAGCAGACCTTTGGGGGAGGGACAGCAGTACTTC.

The V and J genes are TRBV19 and TRBJ2-7, with D possibly matching TRBD2 (5 bases). The CDR3 sequence is 17 residues long. Looked up from germline, CDR1 is LNHDA and CDR2 is SQIVND (reference sequence). The ends were cut back, 3 bases at V and 3 bases at J, with 21 bases in the middle. CDR3 DNA sequence: TGTGCCAGTAGTATCGGGTTCACGGGTAACGGGATCTACGAGCAGTACTTC. Its translation is CASSIGFTGNGIYEQYF. The full variable domain, completed using reference TRBV19 and TRBJ2-7, is DGGITQSPKYLFRKEGQNVTLSCEQNLNHDAMYWYRQDPGQGLRLIYYSQIVNDFQKGDIAEGYSVSREKKESFPLTVTSAQKNPTAFYLCASSIGFTGNGIYEQYFGPGTRLTVT.

The rearrangement links TRBV7-9 to TRBJ1-1; no definite D call. The CDR3 runs 18 residues. V lost 1 base and J 1 base, leaving 19 bases between the germline ends. Germline V lookup: CDR1 SEHNR, CDR2 FQNEAQ (reference sequence). The CDR3 loop reads CASSLGSVAGRGNTEAFF. The CDR3 DNA is TGTGCCAGCAGCTTAGGTAGTGTCGCGGGTCGGGGGAACACTGAAGCTTTCTTT.

The CDR3 here is CASRYDGNQPQHF. The CDR3 nucleotides read TGCGCCAGCAGATATGACGGGAATCAGCCCCAGCATTTT. J is TRBJ1-5 and V is TRBV5-1; no firm D call. Germline V gives CDR1 SGHRS, CDR2 YFSETQ. The V end lost 5 bases, the J end lost 4 bases, and 10 bases lay between the germline ends. The CDR3 totals 13 residues.

The rearrangement joins TRBV6-5 to TRBJ2-1; D gene unclear. Germline-derived CDR1 and CDR2 are MNHEY and SVGAGI. Trimming pared 2 bases from V and 0 bases from J, leaving 5 bases between. The CDR3 covers 14 residues. This CDR3 is CASSYVRSYNEQFF. The DNA for the CDR3 is TGTGCCAGCAGTTACGTGCGCTCCTACAATGAGCAGTTCTTC.

Comment on this clone: This same CDR3 is encoded by further DNA sequences in the sample. The rearrangement joins TRBV4-3 to TRBJ2-7, with D tentatively TRBD2 (5 bases). CDR3 size: 14 residues. The V gene's germline CDR1 is LGHNA and CDR2 YSLEER. V was trimmed by 0 bases and J by 3 bases, leaving 9 bases between them. CDR3 sequence (DNA): TGCGCCAGCAGCCAAGATTCGGGAAACTACGAGCAGTACTTC. Encoded protein: CASSQDSGNYEQYF.

The V and J genes are TRBV19 and TRBJ2-2, with 8 bases matching TRBD2. CDR3 length: 16 residues. With V trimmed by 4 bases and J by 1 base, 5 bases remained unmatched. Germline assignment: CDR1 LNHDA and CDR2 SQIVND (reference sequence). The CDR3 DNA sequence: TGTGCCAGTAGTAGTCGTCTAGCGGGGAACACCGGGGAGCTGTTTTTT. As protein: CASSSRLAGNTGELFF. The variable domain in full, completed from reference TRBV19 and TRBJ2-2, reads DGGITQSPKYLFRKEGQNVTLSCEQNLNHDAMYWYRQDPGQGLRLIYYSQIVNDFQKGDIAEGYSVSREKKESFPLTVTSAQKNPTAFYLCASSSRLAGNTGELFFGEGSRLTVL.

The chain carries TRBV28 and TRBJ1-5, with D tentatively TRBD1 (5 bases). V was pared by 6 bases and J by 7 bases, with 13 bases between. The germline CDR1 and CDR2 sequences are MDHEN and SYDVKM. This CDR3 region has 13 residues. CDR3 region: CASRGAEEQPQHF. The CDR3 bases are TGTGCCAGCAGAGGGGCTGAGGAACAGCCCCAGCATTTT.

CDR3 residues: CASSPTGTFYGYTF. In DNA form, the CDR3 reads TGTGCCAGCAGCCCGACCGGGACATTTTATGGCTACACCTTC. The chain combines TRBV28 with TRBJ1-2, with a weak D call TRBD1 (6 bases). The V end lost 6 bases, the J end lost 5 bases, and 16 bases lay between the germline ends. CDR1 and CDR2 (germline): MDHEN, SYDVKM. CDR3 length: 14 residues.

The J gene is TRBJ2-1, the V gene TRBV9; 9 positions match TRBD2. Trimming took 5 bases from V and 4 from J; bases not matched to a gene: 10. Germline V lookup: CDR1 SGDLS, CDR2 YYNGEE. The CDR3 consists of 16 residues. The CDR3 region is CASSVYSGGTYNEQFF. Written as DNA, the CDR3 is TGTGCCAGCAGTGTCTACAGCGGGGGGACTTACAATGAGCAGTTCTTC. Variable domain in full (rest from reference TRBV9 and TRBJ2-1): DSGVTQTPKHLITATGQRVTLRCSPRSGDLSVYWYQQSLDQGLQFLIQYYNGEERAKGNILERFSAQQFPDLHSELNLSSLELGDSALYFCASSVYSGGTYNEQFFGPGTRLTVL.

V usage is TRBV21-1 and J usage is TRBJ1-4; the table's D call, TRBD1, has no DNA check behind it. TRBV21-1 is an annotated pseudogene. The CDR3 has 17 residues. The CDR3 sequence is CASSASRDRDFNEKLFF. The CDR3 DNA is TGTGCCAGCAGCGCGTCCCGGGACAGGGACTTTAATGAAAAACTGTTTTTT.

The chain is built from TRBV7-9 and TRBJ2-7; D unresolved. Germline V CDR1 and CDR2: SEHNR, FQNEAQ (reference sequence). The V end lost 4 bases, the J end lost 6 bases, and 13 bases lay between the germline ends. The CDR3 sequence is 13 residues long. The CDR3 loop reads CASSSGGGSEQYF. In DNA form, the CDR3 reads TGTGCCAGCAGCTCCGGCGGTGGCTCCGAGCAGTACTTC. The variable domain in full, completed from reference TRBV7-9 and TRBJ2-7, reads DTGVSQNPRHKITKRGQNVTFRCDPISEHNRLYWYRQTLGQGPEFLTYFQNEAQLEKSRLLSDRFSAERPKGSFSTLEIQRTEQGDSAMYLCASSSGGGSEQYFGPGTRLTVT.

With regard to this clone: Other DNA sequences within the sample encode an identical CDR3. The chain recombines TRBV27 with TRBJ1-1, with TRBD1 matching over 7 bases. The CDR3 totals 12 residues. Germline CDR1 reads MNHEY; CDR2 reads SMNVEV (reference sequence). The junction had 1 base not matched to a gene; V was cut back by 3 bases and J by 6 bases. CDR3 residues: CASSFTGAEAFF. CDR3 nucleotide sequence: TGTGCCAGCAGTTTCACAGGGGCTGAAGCTTTCTTT.

The chain is built from TRBV27 and TRBJ1-5, with no clear D. CDR1 and CDR2 from the germline V gene are MNHEY and SMNVEV (reference sequence). This CDR3 spans 13 amino acids. Trimming left V 5 bases short and J 9 bases short, with 14 bases between. The chain's CDR3 is CASSPSSGRPQHF. CDR3 sequence (DNA): TGTGCCAGCAGTCCCTCGAGTGGGCGGCCCCAGCATTTT.

The CDR3 bases are TGTGCCAGCAGGGCGGGACTAAGGGAGCAGTACTTC. Protein product: CASRAGLREQYF. The rearrangement links TRBV12-3 or TRBV12-4 to TRBJ2-7; 7 bases align to TRBD2. The V gene end was trimmed by 6 bases and the J gene end by 7 bases; junction bases not matched to a gene: 6. The CDR3 consists of 12 residues.

The V gene is TRBV7-9, the J gene TRBJ2-5, with D possibly matching TRBD2 (5 bases). V dropped 5 bases and J dropped 5 bases, with 21 bases sitting between them. The CDR3 has 16 residues. Germline V gene lookup returns CDR1 SEHNR and CDR2 FQNEAQ (reference sequence). The CDR3, as DNA: TGTGCCAGCAGCCCAGACCCGGACGGGATACGTGAGACCCAGTACTTC. It translates to CASSPDPDGIRETQYF.

The V and J genes are TRBV15 and TRBJ2-2; D unresolved. The germline V gene encodes CDR1 LNHNV and CDR2 YYDKDF (reference sequence). V lost 3 bases and J 6 bases, leaving 5 bases between the germline ends. The CDR3 totals 12 residues. CDR3 region: CATSSIAGELFF. The CDR3 DNA sequence: TGTGCCACCAGCAGCATAGCCGGGGAGCTGTTTTTT.

A few counts support this clone. V and J are TRBV2 and TRBJ1-2; D unresolved. Between the trimmed V and J ends, which lost 4 bases and 0 bases, there was a span of 12 bases. The CDR3 is made up of 15 amino acids. Germline CDR1 and CDR2: SNHLY and FYNNEI. Written as DNA, the CDR3 is TGTGCCAGCAGTGTTATAAGCTCCCCTAACTATGGCTACACCTTC. This gives the protein CASSVISSPNYGYTF.

The chain employs TRBV6-6 and TRBJ2-2; TRBD2 matches at 10 bases. The CDR3 is made up of 16 amino acids. Germline V gene lookup returns CDR1 MNHNY and CDR2 SVGAGI (reference sequence). The V gene end was trimmed by 4 bases and the J gene end by 6 bases; junction bases not matched to a gene: 8. The CDR3 spells CASSFSSGRVSGELFF. As DNA, the CDR3 is TGTGCCAGCAGTTTCTCTAGCGGGAGAGTATCCGGGGAGCTGTTTTTT.

The rearrangement joins TRBV5-1 to TRBJ1-5; 7 nucleotides align to TRBD1. Germline V gene data show CDR1 as SGHRS and CDR2 as YFSETQ. With 10 bases clipped from V and 5 bases from J, the junction kept 9 bases outside the gene matches. CDR3 length: 13 residues. The CDR3 region has the DNA TGCGCCGCCACCACAGGGGTGGATCAGCCCCAGCATTTT. Protein: CAATTGVDQPQHF.

The rearrangement uses TRBV5-1 and TRBJ2-7; tentatively, D is TRBD1 (6 bases). The CDR3 has 15 residues. Trimming cost V 0 bases and J 2 bases, with 12 bases left between them. The germline V gene has CDR1 SGHRS and CDR2 YFSETQ. The CDR3 loop is CASSLVAGETYEQYF. CDR3 bases: TGCGCCAGCAGCTTGGTGGCAGGGGAAACCTACGAGCAGTACTTC.

This CDR3 reads CASSTTGLAGDNEQFF. As DNA, the CDR3 is TGTGCCAGCAGCACAACGGGACTAGCGGGAGACAATGAGCAGTTCTTC. The chain has TRBV14 and TRBJ2-1; 14 bases line up with TRBD2. V was pared by 5 bases and J by 5 bases, with 5 bases of the junction left unmatched. Germline V gives CDR1 SGHDN, CDR2 FVKESK. This CDR3 contains 16 residues.

The chain links TRBV7-9 to TRBJ2-3, with 7 bases matching TRBD1. Germline CDR1 and CDR2: SEHNR and FQNEAQ (reference sequence). V dropped 4 bases and J dropped 2; count of bases not matched to a gene: 12. This CDR3 is 17 amino acids long. CDR3 protein: CASSSLGQASFTDTQYF. The CDR3 bases are TGTGCCAGCAGCTCCCTAGGACAGGCCTCCTTCACAGATACGCAGTATTTT.

This clone was seen a single time. This rearrangement joins TRBV5-4 to TRBJ2-1, with TRBD2 as a possible D gene (5 bases). The germline CDR1 and CDR2 sequences are SGHNT and YYREEE (reference sequence). This CDR3 is 16 amino acids long. The V end was cut by 4 bases, the J end by 6 bases, with 20 bases between. The CDR3 loop is CASSVDGTRAGNEQFF. The CDR3 coding sequence is TGTGCCAGCAGCGTAGACGGAACGAGGGCCGGCAATGAGCAGTTCTTC.